This T cell receptor (beta chain) was found in a study of identical twins. General study points: Clonotypes of the beta chain that were abundant in cord blood carried fewer insertions (memory repertoires showed none). Invariant cells of the MAIT and iNKT types might have partly distorted the zero-insertion analyses. Alpha sequences that were out-of-frame and twin-shared showed an excess of low generation probability.

This clonotype was seen a handful of times. Its antigen is unidentified. Unique molecular identifiers were in the cDNA, with template-switch universal primer binding. MiXCR was run by TCRdb on the 5' RACE reads, yielding one entry per CDR3 protein. This table has 1.5 million to 2 million distinct CDR3 sequences, less than 40% appearing once. V shed 4 bases, J shed 1 base, and the junction held 9 bases outside the gene matches. Germline loops: CDR1 SGHRS, CDR2 YFSETQ. This CDR3 spans 18 amino acids. The chain recombines TRBV5-1 with TRBJ2-3; 13 bases fit TRBD2. The sample taken for sequencing was cord blood. The source is a newborn girl in good health. CDR3 region: CASSPQGLAGLRTDTQYF. The CDR3 DNA reads TGCGCCAGCAGCCCTCAGGGACTAGCGGGGTTACGCACAGATACGCAGTATTTT.